This T cell receptor (beta chain) stems from a study of blood T cell repertoires in COVID-19. In the authors' workflow: Estimation of nucleated cell counts was performed using reference gene primer amplification. Libraries were prepared by immunoSEQ multiplex PCR; TCRdb keeps only in-frame clonotypes and omits some of them. Clonal size and the V and J genes are those of that table, whereas D and trimming came from the DNA. The sample yields 87,000 or so clones, about 86% seen once. CDR1 and CDR2 from the germline V gene are SGDLS and YYNGEE. The CDR3 has 16 residues. With V trimmed by 4 bases and J by 10 bases, 19 bases remained unmatched.

This receptor was obtained from a woman at least 80 years old in a cohort sampled during active or convalescent COVID-19. The rearrangement uses TRBV9 and TRBJ2-5, with 7 bases identical to TRBD2. Sequencing was done on a sample of peripheral blood. The CDR3 sequence: CASSPRTWTRSFDQYF. The CDR3 bases are TGTGCCAGCAGCCCCCGGACCTGGACTAGGTCATTCGACCAGTACTTC.